A single sample gave rise to the 23 T cell receptor beta chains below, sequenced in a study of OX40 agonist ivuxolimab in advanced cancers. TCRdb keeps only in-frame clones here, not all; method: immunoSEQ multiplex PCR. Of 75,000 to 100,000 clones in the sample, under 95% were seen once. Sequencing used CD4+ or CD8+ T cells sorted from blood, obtained in a trial of the OX40 agonist ivuxolimab. These receptors originate from an adult with an advanced solid tumor such as melanoma, head and neck, liver or kidney cancer.

The chain employs TRBV5-6 and TRBJ2-3, with D perhaps TRBD2 (5 bases). CDR1 is SGHDT, CDR2 YYEEEE, per germline. Trimming shortened V by 1 base and J by 1 base, and 13 bases separated the two germline ends. This CDR3 contains 16 residues. Here the CDR3 reads CASSLFSGERTDTQYF. The CDR3 DNA reads as TGTGCCAGCAGCTTGTTTTCCGGGGAACGCACAGATACGCAGTATTTT.

About this clone itself: This specimen includes other DNA sequences encoding the same CDR3. The chain links TRBV7-2 to TRBJ2-7, with 9 bases lining up with TRBD2. Germline assignment: CDR1 SGHTA and CDR2 FQGNSA. CDR3 length: 15 residues. Trimming cost V 1 base and J 3 bases; bases outside gene matches: 4. CDR3: CASSLVASGNYEQYF. DNA of the CDR3: TGTGCCAGCAGCTTAGTCGCTAGCGGGAACTACGAGCAGTACTTC.

The chain employs TRBV18 and TRBJ2-7; 8 bases are a match to TRBD1. The CDR3 covers 15 residues. Germline CDR1 KGHSH, CDR2 LQKENI. The V and J ends lost 3 bases and 1 base, in that order; junction bases with no gene match: 5. CDR3 DNA: TGTGCCAGCTCACCCTCAGGGGGCCTATCCTACGAGCAGTACTTC. As protein: CASSPSGGLSYEQYF.

The rearrangement links TRBV11-2 to TRBJ2-3; D is possibly TRBD2 (6 bases). V was cut by 0 bases and J by 5 bases, with 15 bases left in between. Per germline, CDR1 SGHAT and CDR2 FQNNGV. This CDR3 is built from 16 residues. Here the CDR3 reads CASSLEGGIPIDTQYF. The CDR3 DNA sequence: TGTGCCAGCAGCTTAGAGGGAGGAATACCCATAGATACGCAGTATTTT.

The J gene is TRBJ2-2, the V gene TRBV11-3; D is possibly TRBD2 (5 bases). This CDR3 has 13 residues. Germline V lookup: CDR1 SGHNT, CDR2 YENEEA. V lost 3 bases to trimming and J lost 7 bases, with 9 bases between them. In nucleotides, the CDR3 is TGTGCCAGCAGCTTCGCCGGGAACGGGGAGCTGTTTTTT. It specifies CASSFAGNGELFF. The full variable domain, completed using reference TRBV11-3 and TRBJ2-2, is EAGVVQSPRYKIIEKKQPVAFWCNPISGHNTLYWYLQNLGQGPELLIRYENEEAVDDSQLPKDRFSAERLKGVDSTLKIQPAELGDSAVYLCASSFAGNGELFFGEGSRLTVL.

Notes on this clone: A read error may produce the germline difference seen at one junction end. The sample has other DNA sequences that encode this CDR3 too. The chain couples TRBV11-3 to TRBJ1-4; 7 bases match TRBD1. The CDR3 extends over 16 amino acids. Germline V gene data show CDR1 as SGHNT and CDR2 as YENEEA. The CDR3 here is CASSSGQSATNEKLFF. The CDR3 coding sequence is TGTGCCAGCAGCTCGGGACAGTCTGCAACTAATGAAAAGCTGTTTTTT.

The chain links TRBV4-3 to TRBJ2-7, with 8 bases lining up with TRBD2. Trimming removed 1 base from V and 4 bases from J; junction bases left unmatched: 6. Germline CDR1 LGHNA, CDR2 YSLEER. The CDR3 is 15 residues long. The CDR3 sequence is CASSQVAGGAYEQYF. Here the CDR3 DNA reads TGCGCCAGCAGCCAAGTCGCGGGAGGTGCGTACGAGCAGTACTTC.

The gene calls are TRBV7-2 and TRBJ2-5; 7 bases align to TRBD2. V lost 3 bases to trimming and J lost 4 bases; unmatched junction nucleotides: 8. The CDR3 loop spans 15 amino acids. Germline lookup yields CDR1 SGHTA and CDR2 FQGNSA. CDR3 region: CASSFRAGEGETQYF. The DNA of the CDR3 is TGTGCCAGCAGCTTTAGGGCGGGAGAGGGAGAGACCCAGTACTTC.

This chain uses TRBV7-9 with TRBJ2-5; unclear D gene. This CDR3 is 14 amino acids long. The germline V and J ends were trimmed by 5 bases and 0 bases, with 10 bases remaining between them. In germline, CDR1 is SEHNR, CDR2 FQNEAQ (reference sequence). The CDR3 is CASSNYPYQETQYF. CDR3 bases: TGTGCCAGCAGCAATTACCCGTACCAAGAGACCCAGTACTTC.

This sequence joins TRBV19 and TRBJ1-3; the D is unclear. The V end lost 11 bases, the J end lost 8 bases, and 19 bases lay between the germline ends. The V gene's germline CDR1 is LNHDA and CDR2 SQIVND (reference sequence). The length of the CDR3 is 13 residues. The CDR3 DNA follows: TGTGCCTACCAGGACCGGGTGCGGGACACCATATATTTT. This gives the protein CAYQDRVRDTIYF.

The chain joins TRBV5-4 to TRBJ1-5; D remains unclear. The CDR3 is 14 residues long. CDR1 and CDR2 from the germline V gene are SGHNT and YYREEE (reference sequence). V was pared by 0 bases and J by 7 bases, with 11 bases between. The CDR3 DNA reads as TGTGCCAGCAGCTTGGACGGGGTAAGGCAGCCCCAGCATTTT. It translates to CASSLDGVRQPQHF. Looking up the rest from reference TRBV5-4 and TRBJ1-5 gives the full variable domain: ETGVTQSPTHLIKTRGQQVTLRCSSQSGHNTVSWYQQALGQGPQFIFQYYREEENGRGNFPPRFSGLQFPNYSSELNVNALELDDSALYLCASSLDGVRQPQHFGDGTRLSIL.

CDR3 sequence: CASARRGSYNEQFF. CDR3 sequence (DNA): TGTGCCAGCGCCCGTCGAGGCTCCTACAATGAGCAGTTCTTC. The chain combines TRBV11-3 with TRBJ2-1, with D hard to call. This CDR3 has 14 residues. Germline V gene lookup returns CDR1 SGHNT and CDR2 YENEEA. Trimming pared 8 bases from V and 0 bases from J, leaving 11 bases between.

Regarding this clone: Other DNA sequences in the same sample also yield this CDR3. V usage is TRBV10-1 and J usage is TRBJ1-5; tentatively, D is TRBD1 (5 bases). Germline V CDR1 and CDR2: WNHNN, SYGVQD (reference sequence). CDR3 size: 20 residues. V was clipped by 0 bases and J by 7 bases, with 28 bases between them. CDR3 sequence reads: CASSESAESVAGTLTQPQHF. CDR3 coding DNA: TGCGCCAGCAGTGAGTCGGCGGAGTCGGTAGCGGGGACTCTCACACAGCCCCAGCATTTT.

This clone was seen once. V is TRBV6-6 and J is TRBJ2-5; D gene unclear. V was shortened by 0 bases and J by 1 base, with 9 bases between the two germline ends. The CDR3 runs 15 residues. Germline V CDR1 and CDR2: MNHNY, SVGAGI (reference sequence). CDR3 amino acids: CASSYSDSRQETQYF. The CDR3 DNA reads TGTGCCAGCAGTTACTCGGATTCCCGCCAAGAGACCCAGTACTTC.

The chain links TRBV19 to TRBJ1-3; D unclear. The CDR3 spans 14 residues. In germline, CDR1 is LNHDA, CDR2 SQIVND (reference sequence). V lost 5 bases and J lost 4, with 12 bases in between. This chain's CDR3 is CASSPSSGGNTIYF. CDR3 sequence (DNA): TGTGCCAGTAGTCCGAGCTCGGGGGGAAACACCATATATTTT.

CDR3 sequence reads: CASRKGSSPSGANVLTF. Here the CDR3 DNA reads TGTGCCAGTAGAAAGGGGTCATCTCCCTCTGGGGCCAACGTCCTGACTTTC. The genes are TRBV19 and TRBJ2-6, with TRBD1 as a possible D gene (5 bases). The ends were cut back, 6 bases at V and 0 bases at J, with 15 bases in the middle. The germline V gene encodes CDR1 LNHDA and CDR2 SQIVND (reference sequence). There are 17 residues in the CDR3.

V is TRBV19 and J is TRBJ2-7; perhaps D is TRBD1 or TRBD2 (5 bases each). CDR1 and CDR2 from the germline V gene are LNHDA and SQIVND (reference sequence). Between the trimmed V and J ends, which lost 3 bases and 9 bases, there was a span of 21 bases. CDR3 length: 15 residues. This CDR3 reads CASSMGVRSAPLQYF. CDR3 sequence (DNA): TGTGCCAGTAGTATGGGGGTTAGGTCAGCTCCTCTGCAGTACTTC.

The genes are TRBV5-4 and TRBJ2-1; TRBD2 is a possible D gene (5 bases). From germline, CDR1 is SGHNT and CDR2 YYREEE (reference sequence). The CDR3 has 16 residues. With 0 bases removed from V and 2 bases from J, the gap between germline ends came to 12 bases. The CDR3 reads CASSLVGLEAYNEQFF. In DNA, the CDR3 is TGTGCCAGCAGCTTGGTTGGTCTGGAGGCCTACAATGAGCAGTTCTTC. Full variable domain (remainder filled in from reference TRBV5-4 and TRBJ2-1): ETGVTQSPTHLIKTRGQQVTLRCSSQSGHNTVSWYQQALGQGPQFIFQYYREEENGRGNFPPRFSGLQFPNYSSELNVNALELDDSALYLCASSLVGLEAYNEQFFGPGTRLTVL.

The chain has TRBV29-1 and TRBJ2-5, with a tentative D call TRBD2 (6 bases). Deletions cut 4 bases from V and 2 bases from J, with 14 bases between. The length of the CDR3 is 14 residues. Germline V lookup: CDR1 SQVTM, CDR2 ANQGSEA. The CDR3 sequence: CSVALGGVQETQYF. The CDR3 DNA is TGCAGCGTTGCACTAGGAGGGGTTCAAGAGACCCAGTACTTC.

This rearrangement joins TRBV6-5 to TRBJ1-1; D remains ambiguous. The germline V and J ends were trimmed by 2 bases and 4 bases, with 11 bases remaining between them. The germline V gene encodes CDR1 MNHEY and CDR2 SVGAGI. This CDR3 region has 14 residues. This CDR3 is CASSYGTLGTEAFF. The CDR3 DNA follows: TGTGCCAGCAGTTACGGAACCTTGGGCACTGAAGCTTTCTTT.

V is TRBV4-1 and J is TRBJ2-1, with 7 bases aligning to TRBD2. Trimming at V came to 2 bases and at J to 3 bases, leaving 4 bases not matched to a gene. The CDR3 has 15 amino acids. Germline V gene sequence: CDR1 MGHRA, CDR2 YSYEKL. CDR3 DNA: TGCGCCAGCAGCCAAACAGGACTAGACTACAATGAGCAGTTCTTC. Protein sequence: CASSQTGLDYNEQFF.

The chain combines TRBV5-1 with TRBJ2-4; possibly TRBD1 or TRBD2 for D (5 bases each). V was clipped by 0 bases and J by 7 bases, with 11 bases between them. This CDR3 has 14 residues. Germline V gene lookup returns CDR1 SGHRS and CDR2 YFSETQ. The CDR3 sequence: CASSLATEGNIQYF. CDR3 in DNA: TGCGCCAGCAGCTTGGCGACCGAGGGGAACATTCAGTACTTC.

The chain carries TRBV18 and TRBJ2-3; 7 nucleotides agree with TRBD1. The CDR3 contains 14 residues. V gave up 5 bases and J gave up 3 bases; unmatched junction bases: 5. CDR1 is KGHSH, CDR2 LQKENI, per germline. The chain's CDR3 is CASSAQGQTDTQYF. CDR3 coding DNA: TGTGCCAGCTCAGCCCAGGGACAGACAGATACGCAGTATTTT.